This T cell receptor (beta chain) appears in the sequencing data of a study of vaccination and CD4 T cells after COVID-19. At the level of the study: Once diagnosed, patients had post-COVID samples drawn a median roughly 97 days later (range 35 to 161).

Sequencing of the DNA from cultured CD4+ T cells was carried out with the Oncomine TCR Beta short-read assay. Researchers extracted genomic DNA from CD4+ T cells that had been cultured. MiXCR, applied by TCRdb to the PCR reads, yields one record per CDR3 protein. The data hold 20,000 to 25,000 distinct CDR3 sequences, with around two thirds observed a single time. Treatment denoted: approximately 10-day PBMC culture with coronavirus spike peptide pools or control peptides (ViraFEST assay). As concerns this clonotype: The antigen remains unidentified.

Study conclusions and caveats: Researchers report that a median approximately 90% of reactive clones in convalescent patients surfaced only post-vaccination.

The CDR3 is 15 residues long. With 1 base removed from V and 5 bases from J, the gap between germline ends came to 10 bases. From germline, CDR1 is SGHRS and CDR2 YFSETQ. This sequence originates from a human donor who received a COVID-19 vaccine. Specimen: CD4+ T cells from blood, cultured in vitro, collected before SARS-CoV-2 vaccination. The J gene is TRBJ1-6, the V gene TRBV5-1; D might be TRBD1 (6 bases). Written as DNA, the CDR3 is TGCGCCAGCAGCTTGATTCCAGGGGATAATTCACCCCTCCACTTT. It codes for CASSLIPGDNSPLHF.